This TCR beta chain was recovered during a study of memory CD4+ T cells and cytomegalovirus serostatus. Study-level information: This sample comes from healthy Belgian adults, 8 to 10 CMV seropositive, approximately 23 seronegative. Broader study findings: Each of 67 CMV-associated TCRbeta sequences occurred in one to five individuals. The CMV-associated TCR signature appears largely within the CD4+ memory repertoire.

CDR3 length: 19 residues. V lost 3 bases to trimming and J lost 2 bases; unmatched junction nucleotides: 9. Germline CDR1 and CDR2: SGDLS and YYNGEE. Single viable CD3+CD4+CD8-CD45RO+ cells were sorted as the memory CD4+ T cells. Serostatus was set by detecting CMV pp150, pp28, p38, p52 IgG. Details on this clone: The antigen is not known.

The protocol was immunoSEQ multiplex PCR, while the TCRdb copy is restricted to in-frame clones and leaves out a portion. This table has 40,000 to 50,000 clones, around 76% appearing once. This clonotype was sampled from an adult in good health and CMV-seropositive. This rearrangement joins TRBV9 to TRBJ2-1; TRBD2 aligns across 15 bases. Sequencing was done on a sample of memory CD4+ T cells from blood. The CDR3 reads CASSDPGLAGGLTYNEQFF. In DNA, the CDR3 is TGTGCCAGCAGCGACCCGGGACTAGCGGGGGGACTTACCTACAATGAGCAGTTCTTC.